The clone carrying this TCR beta chain was seen a handful of times. Germline V CDR1 and CDR2: SNHLY, FYNNEI. V was pared by 2 bases and J by 4 bases, with 13 bases between. The CDR3 has 15 residues. This record comes from a study of blood T cell repertoires in COVID-19. Turning to the study itself: Samples taken during acute and convalescent COVID-19 were collected in the United States, Italy and Spain. In each case, the material was cDNA or gDNA derived from T cells, B-cell-depleted T cells, or PBMCs.

Produced via immunoSEQ multiplex PCR; TCRdb's table is partial and in-frame only. Among some 60,000 clones, 75% to 85% were seen once, and the ten largest hold approximately 30%. The TCR was taken from a human donor in a cohort sampled during active COVID-19. The chain links TRBV2 to TRBJ2-3; D is perhaps TRBD2 (6 bases). The sequencing input was peripheral blood. CDR3 bases: TGTGCCAGCAGTGAATCGGGAGTGGGCCCAGATACGCAGTATTTT. Protein product: CASSESGVGPDTQYF.